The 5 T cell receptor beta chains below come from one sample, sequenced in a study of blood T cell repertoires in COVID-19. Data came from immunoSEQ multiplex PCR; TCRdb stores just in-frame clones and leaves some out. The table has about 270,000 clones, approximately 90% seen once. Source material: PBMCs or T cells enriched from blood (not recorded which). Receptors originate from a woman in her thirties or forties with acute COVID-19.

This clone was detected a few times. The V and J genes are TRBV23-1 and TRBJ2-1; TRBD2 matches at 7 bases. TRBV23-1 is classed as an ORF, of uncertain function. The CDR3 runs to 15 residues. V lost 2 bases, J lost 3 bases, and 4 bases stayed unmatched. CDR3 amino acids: CASSQPVAGYNEQFF. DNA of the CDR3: TGCGCCAGCAGTCAACCCGTAGCGGGCTACAATGAGCAGTTCTTC.

The chain's CDR3 is CASSLLQGAVYEQYF. The CDR3 bases are TGTGCCAGCAGTTTACTTCAGGGGGCGGTCTACGAGCAGTACTTC. The chain uses TRBV28 and TRBJ2-7; 8 bases agree with TRBD1. V dropped 2 bases and J dropped 3; count of bases not matched to a gene: 6. CDR3 length: 15 amino acids. Germline values: CDR1 MDHEN, CDR2 SYDVKM.

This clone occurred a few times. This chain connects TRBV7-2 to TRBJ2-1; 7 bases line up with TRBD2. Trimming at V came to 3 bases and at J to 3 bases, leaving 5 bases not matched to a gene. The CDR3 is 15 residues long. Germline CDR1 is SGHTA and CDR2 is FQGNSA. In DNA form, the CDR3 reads TGTGCCAGCAGCTTTAGCGGGCTTTTCTACAATGAGCAGTTCTTC. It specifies CASSFSGLFYNEQFF.

The CDR3 here is CASSASPRAATYNEQFF. The CDR3 DNA reads TGTGCCAGCAGCGCCTCGCCCAGGGCAGCAACATACAATGAGCAGTTCTTC. This sequence joins TRBV9 and TRBJ2-1; tentatively, D is TRBD1 (5 bases). Germline-derived CDR1 and CDR2 are SGDLS and YYNGEE. There are 17 residues in the CDR3. Trimming pared 3 bases from V and 4 bases from J, leaving 20 bases between.

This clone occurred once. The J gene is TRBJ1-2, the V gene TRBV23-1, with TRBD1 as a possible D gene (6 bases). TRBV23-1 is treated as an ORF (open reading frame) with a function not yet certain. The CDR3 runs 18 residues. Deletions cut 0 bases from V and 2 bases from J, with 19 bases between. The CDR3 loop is CASSQSPPSGDGNYGYTF. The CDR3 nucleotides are TGCGCCAGCAGTCAATCGCCTCCTTCAGGGGACGGCAACTATGGCTACACCTTC.